The clone carrying this T cell receptor (beta chain) occurred many times. Antigen: not known. It was RNA transcripts that yielded the amplified TCR beta CDR3 regions. Primed by the HTBI set, a first-round RT-PCR was run on the TCR CDR3. Via MiXCR, TCRdb re-called the multiplex PCR reads, giving one row per CDR3 protein. The sample has approximately 610,000 distinct CDR3 sequences; around 15% are singletons. Trimming removed 2 bases from V and 5 bases from J, with 21 bases in between. The length of the CDR3 is 16 residues. CDR1 and CDR2 (germline): DFQATT, SNEGSKA (reference sequence). Clinical Activity Scores of at least 3, NOSPECS grades of at least 4 and durations under 3 months characterized ophthalmopathy patients. The data originate from a study of T cells in Graves' hyperthyroidism and ophthalmopathy. The wider study: Staff took peripheral blood when the initial diagnosis was made, before any treatment began. Findings of the study overall: Ophthalmopathy was separated from stable hyperthyroidism by a 13 V-J model. Most clonotypes that expanded in the thyroid above 0.001 also showed up in blood.

The chain carries TRBV20-1 and TRBJ2-5; a weak D match, TRBD1 (7 bases). Specimen: blood. This clonotype originated in a woman aged 40 to 50 with Graves' ophthalmopathy. The CDR3 coding sequence is TGCAGTGCTAGACCGTTGACACAGGGGAGGTGGGAGACCCAGTACTTC. It codes for CSARPLTQGRWETQYF.